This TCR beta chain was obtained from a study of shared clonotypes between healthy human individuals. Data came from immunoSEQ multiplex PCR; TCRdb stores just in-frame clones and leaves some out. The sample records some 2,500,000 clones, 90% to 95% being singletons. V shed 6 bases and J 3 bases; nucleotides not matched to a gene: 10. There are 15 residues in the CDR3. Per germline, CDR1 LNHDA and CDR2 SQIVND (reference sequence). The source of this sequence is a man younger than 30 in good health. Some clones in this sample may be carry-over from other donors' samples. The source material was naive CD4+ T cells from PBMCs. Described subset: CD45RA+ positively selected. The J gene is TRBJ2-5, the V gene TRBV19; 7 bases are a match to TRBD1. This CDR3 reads CASSSGQQGEETQYF. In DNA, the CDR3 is TGTGCCAGTAGCTCGGGACAGCAGGGGGAAGAGACCCAGTACTTC.